This record looks at one TCR beta chain sequence and its context. Its antigen is unknown. This clone may be a read error of a much larger clone one base away. In the source study's methods: The study built a papillary thyroid cancer distant-metastasis classifier from CDR3 differences across clinicopathological groups. Using MiXCR, TCRdb re-called clones from the PCR reads. TCRdb, not the original authors, processed these V and J calls. The sample includes under 55,000 clones, more than 15% of them seen just once. This entry comes from a study of metastatic and nonmetastatic thyroid tumors. As for the study in general: Peripheral blood and tumor or nodule samples from malignant and benign thyroid patients were compared.

The germline gives CDR1 SGHKS, CDR2 YYEKEE (reference sequence). Losses at the gene ends were 3 bases for V and 5 bases for J; bases not matched to a gene: 10. The CDR3 extends over 16 amino acids. Whole-study findings and limits: According to reports, the diversity of TCR beta was significantly higher in malignant thyroid tumors than in benign nodules, and this held in both blood and tumor samples.

Nobody among the patients had been given any treatment before thyroid surgery. The V and J genes are TRBV5-5 and TRBJ1-2, with 10 bases fitting TRBD1. The origin of this receptor is a female donor with papillary thyroid cancer or a benign thyroid nodule (not recorded which). Some clones in this sample may be carry-over from other donors' samples. The source material was blood. The CDR3 DNA is TGTGCCAGCAGCTCCTCCGGGACAGGGGTCTATTATGGCTACACCTTC. It codes for CASSSSGTGVYYGYTF.